A single sample is the source of the 16 T cell receptor beta chains below, sequenced in a study of tumor and adjacent non-tumor tissue in lung cancer (dated by TCRdb to the late 2010s). Libraries came from multiplex PCR. Sequencing was carried out with an Illumina HiSeq 2500. TCRbeta libraries were constructed through three rounds of nested PCR with primers (Table S4) according to protocols modified from ARM-PCR. Starting from the raw public reads, TCRdb applied fastp trimming at Q25, assembled clones with MiXCR and retained in-frame beta chains. Under each unique CDR3 protein, matching rows form one entry showing the most common genes and DNA. This sample has roughly 140,000 distinct CDR3 sequences in its table, and 66% of those were observed once. 15% to 20% of the sample is held by the ten biggest clonotypes. Bulk unsorted tissue served as the source for RNA extraction, and RNA quality was assessed using a NanoDrop ND-1000 and an Agilent 2100.

Source material: lung tumor tissue. All receptors derive from a man aged 55 to 69 with small cell lung cancer.

This clonotype was counted a few times. This chain uses TRBV5-1 with TRBJ1-2; D is uncertain. The V and J ends lost 2 bases and 8 bases respectively, with 19 bases between them. Germline loops: CDR1 SGHRS, CDR2 YFSETQ. This CDR3 region has 15 residues. CDR3 region: CASSFLRVGEEGYTF. In DNA, the CDR3 is TGCGCCAGCAGCTTTCTTAGGGTCGGGGAAGAGGGCTACACCTTC.

The genes are TRBV7-6 and TRBJ2-1; 10 bases match TRBD2. The CDR3 has 17 residues. CDR1 SGHVS and CDR2 FNYEAQ come from the germline V gene. V lost 5 bases and J lost 6; bases outside the gene matches: 13. This CDR3 is CASSQHTRASGSNEQFF. In DNA form, the CDR3 reads TGTGCCAGCAGCCAACATACGCGGGCTAGCGGGAGCAATGAGCAGTTCTTC. Supplemented by reference TRBV7-6 and TRBJ2-1, the full variable domain reads GAGVSQSPRYKVTKRGQDVALRCDPISGHVSLYWYRQALGQGPEFLTYFNYEAQQDKSGLPNDRFSAERPEGSISTLTIQRTEQRDSAMYRCASSQHTRASGSNEQFFGPGTRLTVL.

V gene TRBV19 combines with J gene TRBJ1-1, with D unclear. Deletions cut 5 bases from V and 2 bases from J, with 18 bases between. The length of the CDR3 is 16 residues. CDR1 and CDR2 from the germline V gene are LNHDA and SQIVND (reference sequence). CDR3 in amino acids: CASSPSPLDGNTEAFF. The DNA for the CDR3 is TGTGCCAGTAGTCCCTCCCCCCTGGATGGAAACACTGAAGCTTTCTTT.

This clonotype was counted many times. The V call is TRBV11-2, the J call TRBJ2-1; 13 positions match TRBD2. The germline gives CDR1 SGHAT, CDR2 FQNNGV. Trimming cost V 6 bases and J 4 bases; bases outside gene matches: 15. There are 19 residues in the CDR3. CDR3 nucleotide sequence: TGTGCCAGCAGACGAAATGCTGGGACTAGCGGGAAGAATTACAATGAGCAGTTCTTC. It encodes CASRRNAGTSGKNYNEQFF.

There are many counts of this clonotype. This chain uses TRBV11-2 with TRBJ2-7; maybe TRBD2 (5 bases). The germline gives CDR1 SGHAT, CDR2 FQNNGV. This CDR3 comprises 13 residues. V lost 5 bases to trimming and J lost 3 bases, with 11 bases between them. The CDR3 region is CASSPLRDYEQYF. The CDR3 nucleotides read TGTGCCAGCAGCCCCTTACGGGACTACGAGCAGTACTTC. Full variable domain (outside the CDR3, taken from reference TRBV11-2 and TRBJ2-7): EAGVAQSPRYKIIEKRQSVAFWCNPISGHATLYWYQQILGQGPKLLIQFQNNGVVDDSQLPKDRFSAERLKGVDSTLKIQPAKLEDSAVYLCASSPLRDYEQYFGPGTRLTVT.

This clonotype was found a few times. A read error may be the cause here, since a much bigger clone is one base away. The CDR3 loop reads CDSSEKYRENTEAFF. In DNA, the CDR3 is TGTGACAGCAGTGAAAAATACAGGGAGAACACTGAAGCTTTCTTT. The chain has TRBV6-1 and TRBJ1-1; a possible D gene is TRBD1 (6 bases). Looked up from germline, CDR1 is MNHNS and CDR2 is SASEGT. The CDR3 has 15 amino acids.

The chain is built from TRBV29-1 and TRBJ2-3, with 7 nucleotides matching TRBD2. Germline trimming cut 4 bases from V and 6 bases from J; bases unmatched to any gene: 13. The germline CDR1 and CDR2 sequences are SQVTM and ANQGSEA. The CDR3 has 15 residues. CDR3 protein: CSVAFWAGVSDTQYF. CDR3 sequence (DNA): TGCAGCGTTGCGTTTTGGGCGGGAGTCTCGGATACGCAGTATTTT.

This clonotype was found a few times. CDR3 amino acids: CASSFRGNEQFF. The DNA for the CDR3 is TGTGCCAGCAGTTTTAGAGGGAATGAGCAGTTCTTC. This chain links TRBV12-3 or TRBV12-4 with TRBJ2-1, with D tentatively TRBD2 (5 bases). V shed 3 bases and J shed 7 bases, with 7 bases lying between them. The CDR3 loop spans 12 amino acids.

In regard to this clonotype: Since no conserved phenylalanine or tryptophan closes the CDR3, a read error is the likely cause. J is TRBJ2-4 and V is TRBV29-1, with D perhaps matching TRBD2 (6 bases). V gave up 6 bases and J gave up 9 bases, with 12 bases separating them. This CDR3 is built from 11 residues. CDR1 and CDR2 (germline): SQVTM, ANQGSEA. Here the CDR3 DNA reads TGCAGCGTCACGGGGGTGAGCATTCAGTACCTC. Its translation: CSVTGVSIQYL.

The chain joins TRBV6-5 to TRBJ1-4, with 8 bases aligning to TRBD1. CDR3 length: 15 amino acids. J was trimmed by 7 bases and V by 9 bases; bases with no gene match: 13. Germline V CDR1 and CDR2: MNHEY, SVGAGI. This chain's CDR3 is CASNPPTGEGEKLFF. The DNA for the CDR3 is TGTGCCAGTAATCCCCCGACAGGGGAGGGTGAAAAACTGTTTTTT.

This clonotype was observed many times. The chain's CDR3 is CASSIGKGLAGDTGELFF. DNA of the CDR3: TGTGCCAGCAGCATAGGAAAGGGACTAGCGGGAGACACCGGGGAGCTGTTTTTT. The chain joins TRBV11-2 to TRBJ2-2, with TRBD2 identical over 14 bases. The CDR3 is made up of 18 amino acids. The ends lost 5 bases at V and 3 bases at J; junction bases unmatched: 8. In germline, CDR1 is SGHAT, CDR2 FQNNGV.

The chain recombines TRBV5-4 with TRBJ2-7; D assignment may be TRBD1 or TRBD2 (5 bases each). Trimming removed 3 bases at V and 7 bases at J, with 23 bases between. This CDR3 is 16 amino acids long. Germline CDR1 SGHNT, CDR2 YYREEE (reference sequence). This CDR3 reads CASSSGTLLGYEEQYF. For the CDR3, the DNA is TGTGCCAGCAGCTCCGGGACCCTCCTAGGGTACGAAGAGCAGTACTTC.

This rearrangement joins TRBV7-8 to TRBJ2-1; 9 bases map to TRBD2. This CDR3 is 19 amino acids long. The germline gives CDR1 SGHVS, CDR2 FQNEAQ. V lost 5 bases, J lost 9 bases, and 23 bases stayed unmatched. DNA of the CDR3: TGTGCCAGCAGCGCAAAACTAACCGGGACTAGCCCTGTCAATGCTGAGCAGTTCTTC. Encoded protein: CASSAKLTGTSPVNAEQFF.

The chain joins TRBV12-3 or TRBV12-4 to TRBJ2-1; no firm D call. Trimming cost V 5 bases and J 9 bases, with 14 bases left between them. The CDR3 length is 13 residues. The CDR3 DNA follows: TGTGCCAGCAGTGACGGGCCCGCAGGTGAGCAGTTCTTC. This gives the protein CASSDGPAGEQFF.

Within the sample, this clonotype is large. The rearrangement links TRBV11-3 to TRBJ2-1; possibly TRBD2 for D (5 bases). Germline V gives CDR1 SGHNT, CDR2 YENEEA. V lost 2 bases, J lost 6 bases, and 11 bases lay in between. The length of the CDR3 is 14 residues. This CDR3 is CASSLSRGSNEQFF. The CDR3 nucleotides read TGTGCCAGCAGCTTATCTCGAGGGAGCAATGAGCAGTTCTTC.

The table lists this clonotype with a count of one. The CDR3 protein is CASRKYIQETQYF. CDR3 coding DNA: TGTGCCAGCAGAAAGTATATCCAAGAGACCCAGTACTTC. This chain uses TRBV11-3 with TRBJ2-5, with D unresolved. From germline, CDR1 is SGHNT and CDR2 YENEEA. V was clipped by 6 bases and J by 1 base, with 9 bases between them. This CDR3 spans 13 amino acids.